Below are 6 T cell receptor beta chains sequenced from a single sample in a study of cytotoxic CD8 clonotypes in ibrutinib-treated CLL. Sequencing used immunoSEQ multiplex PCR; TCRdb keeps in-frame clones, though not all of them. Of fewer than 300,000 clones listed, roughly three quarters are singletons. This sample comprised PBMCs, obtained at disease progression, from a patient treated with ibrutinib. Receptors were obtained from a human donor with chronic lymphocytic leukemia.

The rearrangement uses TRBV7-8 and TRBJ2-3; D tentatively fits TRBD1 or TRBD2 (6 bases each). Germline V gene sequence: CDR1 SGHVS, CDR2 FQNEAQ. This CDR3 contains 19 residues. Trimming took off 0 bases at V and 0 bases at J, with 19 bases between the two ends. The CDR3 bases are TGTGCCAGCAGCTTAGCGGGGGCGCCGAGCGGGTACAGCACAGATACGCAGTATTTT. It codes for CASSLAGAPSGYSTDTQYF.

This clone has just a few counts. The J gene is TRBJ2-5, the V gene TRBV4-1; TRBD1 agrees at 8 bases. The CDR3 totals 15 residues. V dropped 2 bases and J dropped 5; count of bases not matched to a gene: 7. Per the germline V gene, CDR1 is MGHRA and CDR2 is YSYEKL. The CDR3 spells CASSQLQGAWETQYF. CDR3 bases: TGCGCCAGCAGCCAACTCCAGGGGGCCTGGGAGACCCAGTACTTC.

The chain uses TRBV5-1 and TRBJ1-6; 9 bases match TRBD1. V lost 1 base, J lost 5 bases, and 4 bases stayed unmatched. Germline-derived CDR1 and CDR2 are SGHRS and YFSETQ. The CDR3 is 16 residues long. The CDR3 DNA follows: TGCGCCAGCAGCTTGCAGGACAGGGGCGATAATTCACCCCTCCACTTT. Amino acid sequence: CASSLQDRGDNSPLHF.

The V and J genes are TRBV29-1 and TRBJ2-5; 8 bases agree with TRBD2. The length of the CDR3 is 12 residues. Unmatched junction bases numbered 2, after V lost 3 bases and J lost 5 bases. In germline, CDR1 is SQVTM, CDR2 ANQGSEA. Here the CDR3 reads CSVEPGGETQYF. The CDR3 nucleotides are TGCAGCGTTGAGCCGGGGGGGGAGACCCAGTACTTC.

V is TRBV6-5 and J is TRBJ1-2; D possibly corresponds to TRBD1 (6 bases). Germline values: CDR1 MNHEY, CDR2 SVGAGI. The CDR3 runs 13 residues. V was shortened by 5 bases and J by 6 bases, with 13 bases between the two germline ends. The CDR3 DNA reads as TGTGCCAGCAGTGTACAGGGTCCCCATGGCTACACCTTC. Translation: CASSVQGPHGYTF.

This sequence joins TRBV7-8 and TRBJ2-4; a possible D gene is TRBD1 (6 bases). From germline, CDR1 is SGHVS and CDR2 FQNEAQ. The CDR3 has 15 amino acids. V was pared by 5 bases and J by 0 bases, with 11 bases between. The CDR3 DNA reads TGTGCCAGCAGCGTCGACAGGCTAGCCAAAAACATTCAGTACTTC. The encoded protein is CASSVDRLAKNIQYF.